What follows are 29 T cell receptor beta chains derived from one specimen sequenced in a study of T-cell reconstitution after alpha-beta-depleted transplantation in children (dated by TCRdb to 2016 to 2017). The protocol used for the library was PCR. TCRdb records Illumina HiSeq 2500 as the sequencer. TCR library preparation used molecular barcoding, with unique molecular identifiers applied to normalize quantification of the TCRbeta repertoire. The public sequencing data were trimmed at Q25 with fastp and processed into clonotypes with MiXCR by TCRdb, which kept only in-frame beta chains. Rows are unified per CDR3 protein, each entry keeping the most common DNA and genes. This sample has around 450,000 distinct CDR3 sequences in its table, and roughly 43% of those were observed once. The top ten hold under 35% of the sample. According to the study, the label for this sample's treatment or condition signals: allogeneic hematopoietic cell transplantation with graft depleted of TCRalphabeta T cells and CD19 B cells.

Sequenced here: PBMCs, sampled before TCRalphabeta/CD19-depleted stem cell transplant. Every receptor here comes from a girl aged 2 to 10 with aplastic anemia, due to receive a stem cell transplant.

This chain connects TRBV29-1 to TRBJ1-6; D call uncertain. The V end lost 4 bases, the J end lost 5 bases, and 9 bases lay between the germline ends. Germline V lookup: CDR1 SQVTM, CDR2 ANQGSEA. The CDR3 length is 13 residues. The CDR3 DNA reads TGCAGCGTTGGAGAGGGCAATAATTCACCCCTCCACTTT. It is translated as CSVGEGNNSPLHF.

V usage is TRBV27 and J usage is TRBJ2-7; D may match TRBD1 or TRBD2 (5 bases each). Deletions cut 5 bases from V and 0 bases from J, with 14 bases between. CDR3 length: 15 residues. Germline loops: CDR1 MNHEY, CDR2 SMNVEV (reference sequence). In DNA, the CDR3 is TGTGCCAGCAGTCTGAAGGGACGGAGCTCCTACGAGCAGTACTTC. The encoded protein is CASSLKGRSSYEQYF.

The chain carries TRBV20-1 and TRBJ2-5, with 13 bases that match TRBD2. The CDR3 loop spans 18 amino acids. Germline V gives CDR1 DFQATT, CDR2 SNEGSKA (reference sequence). V lost 5 bases, J lost 1 base, and 13 bases stayed unmatched. CDR3 in amino acids: CSAFSLLLAGGVQETQYF. CDR3 nucleotides: TGCAGTGCTTTCTCCCTCTTACTAGCGGGAGGGGTCCAAGAGACCCAGTACTTC.

V is TRBV28 and J is TRBJ2-4; D unclear. V was shortened by 3 bases and J by 8 bases, with 5 bases between the two germline ends. Germline V gene lookup returns CDR1 MDHEN and CDR2 SYDVKM. This CDR3 comprises 11 residues. The CDR3 spells CASSFRDIQYF. CDR3 sequence (DNA): TGTGCCAGCAGTTTCCGGGACATTCAGTACTTC.

The chain has TRBV18 and TRBJ2-2; D may be TRBD2 (6 bases). There are 15 residues in the CDR3. With 3 bases removed from V and 5 bases from J, the gap between germline ends came to 13 bases. Per the germline V gene, CDR1 is KGHSH and CDR2 is LQKENI. The CDR3 protein is CASSPLEGQTGELFF. CDR3 coding DNA: TGTGCCAGCTCACCGCTGGAGGGGCAAACCGGGGAGCTGTTTTTT.

J is TRBJ2-7 and V is TRBV27; D is undetermined. Germline CDR1 is MNHEY and CDR2 is SMNVEV (reference sequence). This CDR3 is built from 14 residues. The V and J ends lost 3 bases and 0 bases respectively, with 9 bases between them. CDR3: CASSLFGSSYEQYF. DNA of the CDR3: TGTGCCAGCAGTTTGTTCGGGTCCTCCTACGAGCAGTACTTC.

CDR3 nucleotides: TGCAGCGCCACGGACCGGGCAGAGACCCAGTACTTC. Translation gives CSATDRAETQYF. This chain joins TRBV29-1 and TRBJ2-5; D call uncertain. The germline V gene encodes CDR1 SQVTM and CDR2 ANQGSEA. The V end was cut by 7 bases, the J end by 4 bases, with 13 bases between. This CDR3 is built from 12 residues.

In its sample, this clonotype was seen a few times. The V gene is TRBV5-1, the J gene TRBJ1-1; the D is unclear. V shed 4 bases and J shed 2 bases, with 9 bases lying between them. The CDR3 is 13 residues long. Germline CDR1 reads SGHRS; CDR2 reads YFSETQ. In nucleotides, the CDR3 is TGCGCCAGCAGCGTGACTGCTAACACTGAAGCTTTCTTT. Translated, it gives CASSVTANTEAFF.

This chain joins TRBV5-1 and TRBJ2-7, with 9 bases fitting TRBD1. Germline V CDR1 and CDR2: SGHRS, YFSETQ. The CDR3 has 15 amino acids. Unmatched junction bases numbered 5, after V lost 4 bases and J lost 0 bases. In DNA, the CDR3 is TGCGCCAGCAGCGCGGGGGACAGGGCCTCCTACGAGCAGTACTTC. Residues: CASSAGDRASYEQYF.

This clonotype has only a few counts. This chain uses TRBV11-2 with TRBJ2-3; the match to TRBD2 covers 8 bases. The trim removed 2 bases at V and 0 bases at J, leaving 7 bases unmatched. The CDR3 runs 17 residues. The germline V gene encodes CDR1 SGHAT and CDR2 FQNNGV. The CDR3 is CASSLTYSGKSTDTQYF. CDR3 DNA sequence: TGTGCCAGCAGCTTAACGTATAGCGGGAAAAGCACAGATACGCAGTATTTT. Full variable domain (remainder filled in from reference TRBV11-2 and TRBJ2-3): EAGVAQSPRYKIIEKRQSVAFWCNPISGHATLYWYQQILGQGPKLLIQFQNNGVVDDSQLPKDRFSAERLKGVDSTLKIQPAKLEDSAVYLCASSLTYSGKSTDTQYFGPGTRLTVL.

This chain uses TRBV6-1 with TRBJ2-2; 8 bases are a match to TRBD1. Germline CDR1 reads MNHNS; CDR2 reads SASEGT. V lost 6 bases to trimming and J lost 5 bases; unmatched junction nucleotides: 14. This CDR3 is built from 17 residues. Written as DNA, the CDR3 is TGTGCCAGCAGGACCGGACAGGGTGGATTAGTGACCGGGGAGCTGTTTTTT. It encodes CASRTGQGGLVTGELFF.

The chain is built from TRBV15 and TRBJ2-7; no definite D call. CDR1 is LNHNV, CDR2 YYDKDF, per germline (reference sequence). This CDR3 comprises 15 residues. V dropped 0 bases and J dropped 5 bases, with 14 bases sitting between them. DNA of the CDR3: TGTGCCACCAGCAGAGAGGCTAGTCTAAGCCACGAGCAGTACTTC. It encodes CATSREASLSHEQYF.

This clonotype was seen only a few times. The rearrangement joins TRBV5-1 to TRBJ1-5; the match to TRBD1 covers 8 bases. The junction had 7 bases not matched to a gene; V was cut back by 2 bases and J by 3 bases. The germline V gene has CDR1 SGHRS and CDR2 YFSETQ. The CDR3 contains 16 residues. The CDR3 loop is CASSLDGQGDNQPQHF. CDR3 bases: TGCGCCAGCAGCTTAGACGGACAGGGTGACAATCAGCCCCAGCATTTT.

A few counts support this clonotype. The gene calls are TRBV28 and TRBJ1-6, with D perhaps TRBD1 (6 bases). The CDR3 sequence is 16 residues long. CDR1 is MDHEN and CDR2 is SYDVKM in the germline V gene. V shed 4 bases and J shed 8 bases, with 18 bases lying between them. The CDR3, as DNA: TGTGCCAGCAGTTCCGGAAACAGGGTGATCCATTCACCCCTCCACTTT. Translation gives CASSSGNRVIHSPLHF.

This clonotype showed up many times. The rearrangement links TRBV12-3 or TRBV12-4 to TRBJ1-2; tentatively, D is TRBD1 (5 bases). V dropped 1 base and J dropped 8 bases, with 8 bases sitting between them. CDR3 length equals 12 residues. The CDR3 DNA reads TGTGCCAGCAGTTTAGGGGGCTCCGGCTACACCTTC. Translated, it gives CASSLGGSGYTF.

This chain links TRBV7-2 with TRBJ2-3; either TRBD1 or TRBD2 may supply D (6 bases each). Looked up from germline, CDR1 is SGHTA and CDR2 is FQGNSA. The CDR3 has 15 amino acids. The V gene lost 5 bases and the J gene lost 4 bases, with 16 bases spanning the gap. CDR3 in DNA: TGTGCCAGCAGCCCGGTAGGGGGGCGGTCAGATACGCAGTATTTT. Translation: CASSPVGGRSDTQYF.

This clonotype was recorded at least ten times. The chain combines TRBV12-3 or TRBV12-4 with TRBJ1-4, with D uncertain. This CDR3 is 14 amino acids long. Trimming left V 8 bases short and J 4 bases short, with 14 bases between. This CDR3 is CASRTGLSNEKLFF. In DNA form, the CDR3 reads TGTGCCAGCCGCACCGGGCTAAGTAATGAAAAACTGTTTTTT.

The V call is TRBV6-5, the J call TRBJ2-2; maybe TRBD2 (5 bases). Trimming stripped 0 bases from V and 7 bases from J, with 15 bases between. There are 16 residues in the CDR3. CDR1 MNHEY and CDR2 SVGAGI come from the germline V gene. CDR3 DNA sequence: TGTGCCAGCAGTTACTCTGGCCAGAGGGCCGGCGGGGAGCTGTTTTTT. This encodes CASSYSGQRAGGELFF.

V gene TRBV7-9 combines with J gene TRBJ2-1; tentatively, D is TRBD1 (6 bases). V was pared by 5 bases and J by 0 bases, with 14 bases between. The CDR3 totals 16 residues. CDR1 and CDR2 from the germline V gene are SEHNR and FQNEAQ (reference sequence). The CDR3 loop is CASSLNEGVSYNEQFF. In nucleotides, the CDR3 is TGTGCCAGCAGCCTTAATGAGGGGGTCTCCTACAATGAGCAGTTCTTC.

With regard to this clonotype: A far larger clone is one nucleotide away, so this likely arose from a read error. The rearrangement links TRBV5-1 to TRBJ1-2, with TRBD1 as a possible D gene (6 bases). The CDR3 loop spans 12 amino acids. The germline gives CDR1 SGHRS, CDR2 YFSETQ. Trimming left V 1 base short and J 8 bases short, with 9 bases between. CDR3 coding DNA: TGCGCCAGCAGCTTGCACAGGGACGGCTACACCTTC. Translated: CASSLHRDGYTF.

The chain uses TRBV5-1 and TRBJ2-2, with D tentatively TRBD2 (7 bases). Germline V gives CDR1 SGHRS, CDR2 YFSETQ. V was trimmed by 1 base and J by 0 bases, leaving 16 bases between them. This CDR3 is built from 18 residues. The CDR3 DNA sequence: TGCGCCAGCAGCTTGTCCGCCCGGGGGGCCACGAACACCGGGGAGCTGTTTTTT. This translates into CASSLSARGATNTGELFF.

The rearrangement uses TRBV20-1 and TRBJ2-1; 8 nucleotides match TRBD2. This CDR3 is built from 16 residues. V was clipped by 6 bases and J by 3 bases; unmatched bases: 13. Germline V gene sequence: CDR1 DFQATT, CDR2 SNEGSKA (reference sequence). For the CDR3, the DNA is TGCAGTGCCCCGAGTTTGGCAGCGGGAGTCTACAATGAGCAGTTCTTC. Protein: CSAPSLAAGVYNEQFF.

The V call is TRBV29-1, the J call TRBJ2-5; 8 bases are shared with TRBD2. Germline V gene lookup returns CDR1 SQVTM and CDR2 ANQGSEA. This CDR3 is 13 amino acids long. The junction had 8 bases not matched to a gene; V was cut back by 7 bases and J by 4 bases. CDR3 residues: CSGMLAGGETQYF. CDR3 nucleotides: TGCAGCGGTATGCTGGCGGGAGGAGAGACCCAGTACTTC.

Only one count was recorded for this clonotype. V gene TRBV10-3 combines with J gene TRBJ2-2; 10 positions agree with TRBD1. CDR1 ENHRY and CDR2 SYGVKD come from the germline V gene. Unmatched junction bases numbered 7, after V lost 6 bases and J lost 9 bases. The CDR3 consists of 14 residues. The CDR3 protein is CAIRSGQGMRELFF. The CDR3 bases are TGTGCCATCAGGTCGGGACAGGGGATGCGGGAGCTGTTTTTT.

This clonotype was counted ten times or more. The V gene is TRBV28, the J gene TRBJ2-1; weak D call: TRBD1 (5 bases). Trimming cost V 7 bases and J 3 bases, with 10 bases left between them. In germline, CDR1 is MDHEN, CDR2 SYDVKM. This CDR3 region has 13 residues. CDR3 in amino acids: CASKGPGYNEQFF. The CDR3 nucleotides are TGTGCCAGCAAGGGGCCGGGCTACAATGAGCAGTTCTTC.

A few counts support this clonotype. The CDR3 reads CASSTSARSYNEQFF. DNA of the CDR3: TGTGCCAGCAGCACTAGCGCCCGCTCCTACAATGAGCAGTTCTTC. The chain couples TRBV12-3 or TRBV12-4 to TRBJ2-1, with 7 bases matching TRBD2. The CDR3 covers 15 residues. V trimming: 6 bases; J trimming: 0 bases; junction bases outside the gene matches: 5.

This clonotype was seen a handful of times. V and J are TRBV20-1 and TRBJ2-2; 7 bases are shared with TRBD2. CDR3 length: 17 residues. Per germline, CDR1 DFQATT and CDR2 SNEGSKA (reference sequence). V shed 0 bases and J 2 bases; nucleotides not matched to a gene: 9. The CDR3 sequence: CSARDPRKRDNTGELFF. CDR3 in DNA: TGCAGTGCTAGAGACCCACGGAAGCGGGACAACACCGGGGAGCTGTTTTTT.

This clonotype was recorded many times. The J gene is TRBJ1-4, the V gene TRBV12-3 or TRBV12-4; the D is unclear. The length of the CDR3 is 14 residues. V was shortened by 8 bases and J by 5 bases, with 15 bases between the two germline ends. CDR3 loop: CASLSGAENEKLFF. The CDR3, as DNA: TGTGCCAGCCTTTCTGGCGCGGAGAATGAAAAACTGTTTTTT.

This clonotype has only a few counts. The chain carries TRBV9 and TRBJ2-2; the match to TRBD1 covers 8 bases. Losses at the gene ends were 4 bases for V and 1 base for J; bases not matched to a gene: 6. This CDR3 has 16 amino acids. Germline lookup yields CDR1 SGDLS and CDR2 YYNGEE. CDR3 coding DNA: TGTGCCAGCAGCACAGGGGGTCTCGTGAACACCGGGGAGCTGTTTTTT. Translating it yields CASSTGGLVNTGELFF.